In its sample, the clone carrying this TCR beta chain was seen a few times. Its antigen is undetermined. These data are taken from a study of identical twins. Study-wide results and limits: Twin pairs had excess sharing that was weaker in beta out-of-frame sequences. Abundant beta clonotypes from cord blood had fewer insertions, unlike memory repertoires, which showed none.

CDR1 is SNHLY and CDR2 is FYNNEI in the germline V gene. V lost 6 bases, J lost 0 bases, and 15 bases lay in between. The CDR3 has 15 residues. TCRdb ran MiXCR on the 5' RACE reads and lists one entry per CDR3 protein. The table has 750,000 to 950,000 distinct CDR3 sequences, around 12% seen once. This sample was also put to use in a study of yellow fever vaccine responses in identical twins.

The receptor was derived from a woman aged 18-35 years in good health. The sample comprised PBMCs. The V gene is TRBV2, the J gene TRBJ2-7; D possibly corresponds to TRBD2 (6 bases). The CDR3 reads CASRSGGGISYEQYF. The CDR3 region has the DNA TGTGCCAGCAGGTCAGGAGGAGGGATCTCCTACGAGCAGTACTTC.